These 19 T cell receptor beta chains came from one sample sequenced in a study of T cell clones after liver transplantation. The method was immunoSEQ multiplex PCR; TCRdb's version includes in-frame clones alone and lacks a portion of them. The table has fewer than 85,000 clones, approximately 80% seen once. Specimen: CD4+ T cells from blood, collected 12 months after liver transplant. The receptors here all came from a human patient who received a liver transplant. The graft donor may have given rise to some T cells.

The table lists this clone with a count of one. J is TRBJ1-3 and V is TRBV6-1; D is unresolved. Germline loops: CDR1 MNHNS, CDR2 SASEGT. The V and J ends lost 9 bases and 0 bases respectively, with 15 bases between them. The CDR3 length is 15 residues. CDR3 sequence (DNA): TGTGCCAGTGGGTGGTACCGAGTCTCTGGAAACACCATATATTTT. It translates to CASGWYRVSGNTIYF.

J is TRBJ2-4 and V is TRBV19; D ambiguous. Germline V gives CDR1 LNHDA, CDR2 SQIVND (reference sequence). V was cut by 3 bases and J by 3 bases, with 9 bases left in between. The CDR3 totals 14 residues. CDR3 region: CASSIGRNKNIQYF. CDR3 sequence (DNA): TGTGCCAGTAGTATCGGACGGAACAAAAACATTCAGTACTTC.

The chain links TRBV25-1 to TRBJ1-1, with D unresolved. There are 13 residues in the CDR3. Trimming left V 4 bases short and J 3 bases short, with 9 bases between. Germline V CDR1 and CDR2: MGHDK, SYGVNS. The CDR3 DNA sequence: TGTGCCAGCAGTGGGCTCACGTACACTGAAGCTTTCTTT. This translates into CASSGLTYTEAFF.

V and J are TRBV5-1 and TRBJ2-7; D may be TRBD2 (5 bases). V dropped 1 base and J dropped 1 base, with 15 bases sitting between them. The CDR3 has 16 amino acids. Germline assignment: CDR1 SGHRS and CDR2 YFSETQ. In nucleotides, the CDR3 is TGCGCCAGCAGCTTGTCGGAACAGCGGATTTCCTACGAGCAGTACTTC. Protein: CASSLSEQRISYEQYF.

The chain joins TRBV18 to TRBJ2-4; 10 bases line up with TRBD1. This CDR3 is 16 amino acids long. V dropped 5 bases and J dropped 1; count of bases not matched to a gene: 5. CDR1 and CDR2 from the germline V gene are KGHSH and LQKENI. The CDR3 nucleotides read TGTGCCAGCTCATTGGGGACAGGGGAGGCCAAAAACATTCAGTACTTC. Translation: CASSLGTGEAKNIQYF.

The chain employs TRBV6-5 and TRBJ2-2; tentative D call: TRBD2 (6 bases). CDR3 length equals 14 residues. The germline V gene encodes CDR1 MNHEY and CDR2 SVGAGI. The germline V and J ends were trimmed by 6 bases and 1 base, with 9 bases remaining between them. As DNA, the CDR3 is TGTGCCAGCAGAGTCGGGGGGAACACCGGGGAGCTGTTTTTT. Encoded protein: CASRVGGNTGELFF.

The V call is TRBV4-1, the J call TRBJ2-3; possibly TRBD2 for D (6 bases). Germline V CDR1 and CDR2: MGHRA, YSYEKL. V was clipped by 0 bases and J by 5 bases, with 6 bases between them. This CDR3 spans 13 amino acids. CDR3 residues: CASSQERGDTQYF. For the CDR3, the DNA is TGCGCCAGCAGCCAAGAGCGGGGAGATACGCAGTATTTT.

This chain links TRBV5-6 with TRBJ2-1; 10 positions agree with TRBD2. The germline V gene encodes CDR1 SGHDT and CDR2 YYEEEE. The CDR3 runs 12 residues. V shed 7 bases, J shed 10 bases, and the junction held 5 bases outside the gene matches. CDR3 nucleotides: TGTGCCAGCCAATCACTAGCGGGAGAGCAGTTCTTC. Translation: CASQSLAGEQFF.

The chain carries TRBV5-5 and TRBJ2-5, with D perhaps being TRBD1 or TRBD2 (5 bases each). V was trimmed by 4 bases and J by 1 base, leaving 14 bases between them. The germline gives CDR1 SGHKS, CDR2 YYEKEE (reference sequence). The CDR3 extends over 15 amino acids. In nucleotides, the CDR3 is TGTGCCAGCAGCGACTCGGGACCCCGCCAAGAGACCCAGTACTTC. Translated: CASSDSGPRQETQYF.

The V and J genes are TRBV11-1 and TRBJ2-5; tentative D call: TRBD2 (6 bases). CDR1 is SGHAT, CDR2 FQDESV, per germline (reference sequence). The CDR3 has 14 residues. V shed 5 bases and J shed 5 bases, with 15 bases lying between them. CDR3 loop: CASSRDWGTETQYF. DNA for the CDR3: TGTGCCAGCAGCCGGGACTGGGGGACGGAGACCCAGTACTTC.

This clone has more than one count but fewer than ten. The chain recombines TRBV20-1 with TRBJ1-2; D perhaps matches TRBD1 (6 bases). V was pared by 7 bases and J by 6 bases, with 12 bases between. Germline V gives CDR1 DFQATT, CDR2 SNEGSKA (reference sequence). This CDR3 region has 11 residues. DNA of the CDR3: TGCAGTGTTCACAGGGCGAATGGCTACACCTTC. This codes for CSVHRANGYTF.

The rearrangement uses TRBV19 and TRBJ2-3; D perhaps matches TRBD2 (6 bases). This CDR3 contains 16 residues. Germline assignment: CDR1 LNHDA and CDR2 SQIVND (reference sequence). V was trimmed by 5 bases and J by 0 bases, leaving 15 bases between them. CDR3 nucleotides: TGTGCCAGTAGTCTCGATATCGGGAGTAGCACAGATACGCAGTATTTT. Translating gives CASSLDIGSSTDTQYF.

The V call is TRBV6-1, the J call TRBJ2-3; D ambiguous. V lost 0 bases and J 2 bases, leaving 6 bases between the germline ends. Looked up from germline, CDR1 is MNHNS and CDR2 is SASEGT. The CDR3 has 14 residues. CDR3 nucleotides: TGTGCCAGCAGTGAAGCCACAGTCACAGATACGCAGTATTTT. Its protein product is CASSEATVTDTQYF.

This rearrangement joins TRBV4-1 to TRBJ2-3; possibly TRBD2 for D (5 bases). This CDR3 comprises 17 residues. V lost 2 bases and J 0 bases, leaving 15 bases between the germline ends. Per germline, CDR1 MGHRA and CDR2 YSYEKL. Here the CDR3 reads CASSQKLGPGSTDTQYF. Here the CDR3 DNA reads TGCGCCAGCAGCCAAAAACTAGGGCCGGGTAGCACAGATACGCAGTATTTT.

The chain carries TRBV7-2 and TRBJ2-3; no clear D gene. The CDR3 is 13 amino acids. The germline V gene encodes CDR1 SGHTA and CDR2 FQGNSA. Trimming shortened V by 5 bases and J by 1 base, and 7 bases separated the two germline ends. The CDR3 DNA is TGTGCCAGCAGCCCTGAACGCACAGATACGCAGTATTTT. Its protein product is CASSPERTDTQYF.

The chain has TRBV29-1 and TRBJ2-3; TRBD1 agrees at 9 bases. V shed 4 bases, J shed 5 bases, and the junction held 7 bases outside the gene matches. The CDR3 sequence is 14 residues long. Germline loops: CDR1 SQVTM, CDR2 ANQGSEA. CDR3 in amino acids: CSVGGQGEGDTQYF. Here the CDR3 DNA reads TGCAGCGTTGGGGGACAGGGTGAGGGAGATACGCAGTATTTT.

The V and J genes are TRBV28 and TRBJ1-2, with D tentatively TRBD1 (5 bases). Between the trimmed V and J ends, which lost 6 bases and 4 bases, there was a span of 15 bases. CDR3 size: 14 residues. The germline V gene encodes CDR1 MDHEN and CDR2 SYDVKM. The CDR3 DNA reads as TGTGCCAGCAGAAACTCGGGACTCAGCTATGGCTACACCTTC. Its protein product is CASRNSGLSYGYTF.

The CDR3 region is CASTPGVYNEQFF. Written as DNA, the CDR3 is TGTGCCAGCACCCCCGGCGTCTACAATGAGCAGTTCTTC. V is TRBV7-9 and J is TRBJ2-1; no reliable D call. This CDR3 has 13 residues. Trimming took off 7 bases at V and 3 bases at J, with 10 bases between the two ends. Germline CDR1 reads SEHNR; CDR2 reads FQNEAQ (reference sequence).

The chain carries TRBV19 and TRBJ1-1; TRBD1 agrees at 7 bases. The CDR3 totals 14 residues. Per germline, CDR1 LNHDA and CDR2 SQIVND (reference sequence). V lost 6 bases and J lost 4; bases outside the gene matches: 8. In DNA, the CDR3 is TGTGCCAGTAGGGTAAGACAGGGCCTCACTGAAGCTTTCTTT. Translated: CASRVRQGLTEAFF.